Listed below are T cell receptor beta chains from one sample, sequenced in a study of CDR3 diversity in severe acne. TCRdb re-called the PCR reads through MiXCR, storing one row per CDR3 protein. The sample comprises over 100,000 distinct CDR3 sequences, about half of which are singletons, and approximately 13% rests with the top ten. Sequences were obtained from blood. Receptors were obtained from a male donor with acne. Both conserved end residues are part of each CDR3. Fields, in order: V gene, CDR3 length, clone size, J gene, D gene, CDR3 DNA, CDR3 protein. A D gene is named only where the DNA matches it firmly. The listing skips clone size in some rows; elsewhere it reads once, few, many or a size class.

v_call: TRBV19; cdr3_length: 15; clone_size: NA; j_call: TRBJ1-4; d_call: NA; cdr3_nt: TGTGCCAGTAGGCTAAACACAGCAACTAATGAAAAACCGTTTTTT; cdr3_aa: CASRLNTATNEKPFF
v_call: TRBV6-1; cdr3_length: 16; clone_size: many; j_call: TRBJ2-3; d_call: TRBD2; cdr3_nt: TGTGCCAGCAGTGCGGGACTAGCGGGTCGGTTGGATACGCAGTATTTT; cdr3_aa: CASSAGLAGRLDTQYF
v_call: TRBV20-1; cdr3_length: 15; clone_size: few; j_call: TRBJ1-5; d_call: NA; cdr3_nt: TGCAGTGCTAGAGGATTCTGGGGAAACAATCAGCCCCAGCATTTT; cdr3_aa: CSARGFWGNNQPQHF
v_call: TRBV15; cdr3_length: 18; clone_size: NA; j_call: TRBJ2-7; d_call: TRBD2; cdr3_nt: TGTGCCACCAGCCCCCCCGGTGGGGCTAGCGGGAGTAGCAACGAGCAGTACTTC; cdr3_aa: CATSPPGGASGSSNEQYF
v_call: TRBV7-9; cdr3_length: 21; clone_size: few; j_call: TRBJ2-6; d_call: TRBD2; cdr3_nt: TGTGCCAGCAGCTTAGTGTTTCTTTTGACTAGCGAGCGGTCTGGGGCCAACGTCCTGACTTTC; cdr3_aa: CASSLVFLLTSERSGANVLTF
v_call: TRBV7-2; cdr3_length: 13; clone_size: NA; j_call: TRBJ2-7; d_call: NA; cdr3_nt: TGTGCCAGCAGCTTAGGCAGGGTTTGGGAGCAGTACTTC; cdr3_aa: CASSLGRVWEQYF
v_call: TRBV7-8; cdr3_length: 17; clone_size: NA; j_call: TRBJ2-6; d_call: TRBD2; cdr3_nt: TGTGCCAGCAGTTTTCCGGGGGGGAGGAGTGGGGCCAACGTCCTGACTTTC; cdr3_aa: CASSFPGGRSGANVLTF
v_call: TRBV10-3; cdr3_length: 16; clone_size: few; j_call: TRBJ1-1; d_call: TRBD1; cdr3_nt: TGTGCCATCAGCTCGACTCGGGGACAGGGGGACACTGAAGCTTTCTTT; cdr3_aa: CAISSTRGQGDTEAFF
v_call: TRBV6-1; cdr3_length: 13; clone_size: NA; j_call: TRBJ1-2; d_call: NA; cdr3_nt: TGTGCCAGCAGCGAGGGGGGAAGGTATGGCTACACCTTC; cdr3_aa: CASSEGGRYGYTF
v_call: TRBV6-5; cdr3_length: 13; clone_size: medium-sized; j_call: TRBJ2-7; d_call: NA; cdr3_nt: TGTGCCAGCAGTCAGGGGTCTGGCTACGAGCAGTACTTC; cdr3_aa: CASSQGSGYEQYF
v_call: TRBV7-9; cdr3_length: 16; clone_size: many; j_call: TRBJ2-3; d_call: NA; cdr3_nt: TGTGCCAGCAGCTTAGGGCGCGCCCCTAGCACAGATACGCAGTATTTT; cdr3_aa: CASSLGRAPSTDTQYF
v_call: TRBV5-6; cdr3_length: 15; clone_size: many; j_call: TRBJ2-1; d_call: TRBD2; cdr3_nt: TGTGCCAGCAGCTCCCGACTAGCGGGAGCGAATGAGCAGTTCTTC; cdr3_aa: CASSSRLAGANEQFF
v_call: TRBV9; cdr3_length: 15; clone_size: NA; j_call: TRBJ2-1; d_call: TRBD2; cdr3_nt: TGTGCCAGCAGCGCACGGACTAGCGGGAGGAATGAGCAGTTCTTC; cdr3_aa: CASSARTSGRNEQFF
v_call: TRBV24-1; cdr3_length: 18; clone_size: NA; j_call: TRBJ2-3; d_call: NA; cdr3_nt: TGTGCCACGGGCGGCAGGGTGACTAGTAGGGGCGGCACAGATACGCAGTATTTT; cdr3_aa: CATGGRVTSRGGTDTQYF
v_call: TRBV12-3/TRBV12-4; cdr3_length: 13; clone_size: many; j_call: TRBJ1-5; d_call: NA; cdr3_nt: TGTGCCAGCAGTTTTCCGGGGAATCAGCCCCAGCATTTT; cdr3_aa: CASSFPGNQPQHF
v_call: TRBV10-3; cdr3_length: 14; clone_size: NA; j_call: TRBJ2-3; d_call: TRBD1; cdr3_nt: TGTGCCATCAGGACAGGGGATCGCACAGATACGCAGTATTTT; cdr3_aa: CAIRTGDRTDTQYF
v_call: TRBV2; cdr3_length: 16; clone_size: NA; j_call: TRBJ1-4; d_call: NA; cdr3_nt: TGTGCCAGCAGTGAAGTGGATCCAGGGCCGAGTGAAAAACTGTTTTTT; cdr3_aa: CASSEVDPGPSEKLFF
v_call: TRBV15; cdr3_length: 16; clone_size: once; j_call: TRBJ2-3; d_call: TRBD1; cdr3_nt: TGTGCCACCAGCAGGAGGACAGGGAGCAACACAGATACGCAGTATTTT; cdr3_aa: CATSRRTGSNTDTQYF
v_call: TRBV5-6; cdr3_length: 20; clone_size: NA; j_call: TRBJ2-2; d_call: TRBD2; cdr3_nt: TGTGCCAGCAGCTTAGATCGACTAGCGGGACCCGGTGGGAACACCGGGGAGCTGTTTTTT; cdr3_aa: CASSLDRLAGPGGNTGELFF
v_call: TRBV28; cdr3_length: 16; clone_size: many; j_call: TRBJ1-5; d_call: TRBD1; cdr3_nt: TGTGCCAGCACTTTAAGCTTTGCCAGGGGGGGACAGCCCCAGCATTTT; cdr3_aa: CASTLSFARGGQPQHF